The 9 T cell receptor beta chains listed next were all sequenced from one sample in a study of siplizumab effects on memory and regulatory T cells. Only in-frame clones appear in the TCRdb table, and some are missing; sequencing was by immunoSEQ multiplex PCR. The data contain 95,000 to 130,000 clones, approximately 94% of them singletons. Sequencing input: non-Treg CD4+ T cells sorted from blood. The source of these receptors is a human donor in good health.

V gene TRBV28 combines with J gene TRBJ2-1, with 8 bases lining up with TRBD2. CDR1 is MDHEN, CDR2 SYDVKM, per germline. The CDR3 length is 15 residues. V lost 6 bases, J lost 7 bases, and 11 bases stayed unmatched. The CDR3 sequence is CASSPSGGFMNEQFF. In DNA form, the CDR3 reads TGTGCCAGCAGCCCAAGCGGGGGATTCATGAATGAGCAGTTCTTC.

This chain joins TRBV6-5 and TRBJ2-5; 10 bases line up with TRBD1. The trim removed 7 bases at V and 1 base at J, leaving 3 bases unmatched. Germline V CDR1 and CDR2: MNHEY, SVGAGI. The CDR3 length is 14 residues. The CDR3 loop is CASTRDRGQETQYF. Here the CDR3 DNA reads TGTGCCAGCACCAGGGACAGGGGCCAAGAGACCCAGTACTTC.

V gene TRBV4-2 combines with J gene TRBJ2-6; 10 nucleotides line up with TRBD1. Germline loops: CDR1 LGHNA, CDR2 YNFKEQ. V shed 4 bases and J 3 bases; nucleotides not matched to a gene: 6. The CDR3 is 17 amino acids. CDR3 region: CASSRQGAPGGANVLTF. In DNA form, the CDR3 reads TGTGCCAGCAGCCGACAGGGGGCGCCGGGTGGGGCCAACGTCCTGACTTTC.

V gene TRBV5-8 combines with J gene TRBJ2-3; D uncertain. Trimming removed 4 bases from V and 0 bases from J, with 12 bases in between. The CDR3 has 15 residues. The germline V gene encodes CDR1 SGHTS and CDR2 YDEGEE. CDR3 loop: CASSPGSSSTDTQYF. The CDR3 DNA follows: TGTGCCAGCAGCCCTGGGTCCTCTAGCACAGATACGCAGTATTTT.

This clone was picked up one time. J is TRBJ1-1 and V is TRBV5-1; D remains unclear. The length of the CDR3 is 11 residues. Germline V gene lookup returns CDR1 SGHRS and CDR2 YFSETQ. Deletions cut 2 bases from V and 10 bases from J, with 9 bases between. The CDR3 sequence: CASSFGSGAFF. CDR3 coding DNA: TGCGCCAGCAGCTTTGGCTCGGGAGCTTTCTTT.

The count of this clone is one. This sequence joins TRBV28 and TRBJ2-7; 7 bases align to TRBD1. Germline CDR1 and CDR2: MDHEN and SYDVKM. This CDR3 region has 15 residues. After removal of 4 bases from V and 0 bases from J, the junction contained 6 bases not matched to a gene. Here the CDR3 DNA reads TGTGCCAGCAGTTCCCCGGACAGGAGCTCCTACGAGCAGTACTTC. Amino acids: CASSSPDRSSYEQYF.

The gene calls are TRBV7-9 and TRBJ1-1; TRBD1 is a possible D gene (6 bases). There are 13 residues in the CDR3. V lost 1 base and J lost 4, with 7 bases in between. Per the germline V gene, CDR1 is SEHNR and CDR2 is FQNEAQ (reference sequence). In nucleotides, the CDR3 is TGTGCCAGCAGCTTAGAGGGGGGCACTGAAGCTTTCTTT. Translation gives CASSLEGGTEAFF.

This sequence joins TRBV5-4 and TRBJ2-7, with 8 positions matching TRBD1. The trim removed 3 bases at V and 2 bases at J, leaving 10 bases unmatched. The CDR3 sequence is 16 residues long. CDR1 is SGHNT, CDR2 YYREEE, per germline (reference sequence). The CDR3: CASSSRQGLGAYEQYF. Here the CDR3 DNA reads TGTGCCAGCAGCTCGAGACAGGGGTTAGGGGCCTACGAGCAGTACTTC.

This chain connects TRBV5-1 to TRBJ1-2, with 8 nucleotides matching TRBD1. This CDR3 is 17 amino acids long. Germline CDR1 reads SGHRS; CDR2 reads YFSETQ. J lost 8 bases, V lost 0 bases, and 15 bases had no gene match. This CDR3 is CASSLAEGPGGSEGYTF. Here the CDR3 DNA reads TGCGCCAGCAGCTTGGCCGAGGGGCCAGGGGGCTCTGAAGGCTACACCTTC.